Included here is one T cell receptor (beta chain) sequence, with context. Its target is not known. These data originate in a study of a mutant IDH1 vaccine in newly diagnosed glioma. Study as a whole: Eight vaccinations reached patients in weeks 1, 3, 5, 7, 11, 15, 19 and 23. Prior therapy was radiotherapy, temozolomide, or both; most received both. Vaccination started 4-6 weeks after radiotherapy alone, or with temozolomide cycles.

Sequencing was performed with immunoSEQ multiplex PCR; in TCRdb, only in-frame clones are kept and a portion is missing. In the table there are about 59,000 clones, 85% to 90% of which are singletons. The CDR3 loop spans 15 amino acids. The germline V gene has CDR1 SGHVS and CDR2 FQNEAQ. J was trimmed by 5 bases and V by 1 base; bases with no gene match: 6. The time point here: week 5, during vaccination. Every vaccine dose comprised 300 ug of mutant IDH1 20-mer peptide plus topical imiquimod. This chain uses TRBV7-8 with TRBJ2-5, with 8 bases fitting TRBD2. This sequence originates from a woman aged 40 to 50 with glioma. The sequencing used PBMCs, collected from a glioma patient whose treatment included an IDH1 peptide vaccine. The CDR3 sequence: CASSLEAGGLETQYF. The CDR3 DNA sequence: TGTGCCAGCAGCTTAGAGGCGGGGGGCCTTGAGACCCAGTACTTC. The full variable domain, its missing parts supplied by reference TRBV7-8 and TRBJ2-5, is GAGVSQSPRYKVAKRGQDVALRCDPISGHVSLFWYQQALGQGPEFLTYFQNEAQLDKSGLPSDRFFAERPEGSVSTLKIQRTQQEDSAVYLCASSLEAGGLETQYFGPGTRLLVL.